The 3 T cell receptor beta chains below were found in one sample sequenced in a study of blood T cell repertoires in COVID-19. Libraries were prepared by immunoSEQ multiplex PCR; TCRdb keeps only in-frame clonotypes and omits some of them. The repertoire holds 110,000 or so clones, with approximately 85% as singletons. Specimen: peripheral blood. These TCRs come from a woman aged 60 to 75 with COVID-19, enrolled during active disease.

The rearrangement links TRBV28 to TRBJ1-1, with 10 bases matching TRBD1. Germline CDR1 MDHEN, CDR2 SYDVKM. The V and J ends lost 11 bases and 5 bases, in that order; junction bases with no gene match: 14. This CDR3 has 15 amino acids. The CDR3 spells CAGQQPGQGWTEAFF. CDR3 coding DNA: TGTGCCGGACAACAGCCGGGACAGGGGTGGACTGAAGCTTTCTTT.

The V gene is TRBV19, the J gene TRBJ1-5; the match to TRBD1 covers 8 bases. CDR3 size: 15 residues. V shed 6 bases, J shed 2 bases, and the junction held 6 bases outside the gene matches. Germline V gene sequence: CDR1 LNHDA, CDR2 SQIVND (reference sequence). CDR3 loop: CASSGTGGGNQPQHF. The CDR3 bases are TGTGCCAGTAGCGGAACAGGGGGAGGCAATCAGCCCCAGCATTTT.

The chain carries TRBV4-2 and TRBJ1-2; D is unclear. CDR1 is LGHNA, CDR2 YNFKEQ, per germline. The CDR3 is 14 residues long. V was shortened by 0 bases and J by 0 bases, with 5 bases between the two germline ends. The CDR3 DNA reads as TGTGCCAGCAGCCAAGACCGCGCTAACTATGGCTACACCTTC. Protein product: CASSQDRANYGYTF.